One and the same sample provided the 32 T cell receptor beta chains below, sequenced in a study of CD8 T cells in ankylosing spondylitis. TCRdb recomputed calls from the 5' RACE reads with MiXCR, one row per CDR3 protein. The data show tens of thousands of distinct CDR3 sequences, 2% to 3% seen once. Specimen: blood, either unsorted or a sorted T cell fraction (not recorded which). The receptors were sampled from a female donor with ankylosing spondylitis or in good health (not recorded which).

In this sample, this clonotype turned up many times. The chain recombines TRBV9 with TRBJ1-5, with 7 bases fitting TRBD1. J gave up 6 bases and V 6 bases, and 6 bases lay outside the gene matches. The CDR3 consists of 13 residues. Germline CDR1 SGDLS, CDR2 YYNGEE. The chain's CDR3 is CASNDREGQPQHF. In DNA, the CDR3 is TGTGCCAGCAACGACAGGGAGGGTCAGCCCCAGCATTTT. Full variable domain (missing parts from reference TRBV9 and TRBJ1-5): DSGVTQTPKHLITATGQRVTLRCSPRSGDLSVYWYQQSLDQGLQFLIQYYNGEERAKGNILERFSAQQFPDLHSELNLSSLELGDSALYFCASNDREGQPQHFGDGTRLSIL.

This clonotype appeared a few times. V is TRBV9 and J is TRBJ2-7, with 11 bases that match TRBD1. Germline CDR1 is SGDLS and CDR2 is YYNGEE. V shed 3 bases, J shed 5 bases, and the junction held 7 bases outside the gene matches. The CDR3 is 15 residues long. The CDR3 region has the DNA TGTGCCAGCAGCGCACCGGGACAGGGGGTCGACGAGCAGTACTTC. This sequence encodes CASSAPGQGVDEQYF.

In this sample, this clonotype turned up many times. This rearrangement joins TRBV9 to TRBJ1-1; perhaps TRBD1 as D (5 bases). Germline CDR1 and CDR2: SGDLS and YYNGEE. The CDR3 runs 14 residues. Trimming cost V 0 bases and J 5 bases, with 11 bases left between them. The CDR3 here is CASSVDWGVTEAFF. The DNA for the CDR3 is TGTGCCAGCAGCGTAGACTGGGGGGTTACTGAAGCTTTCTTT.

This clonotype was detected many times. The chain employs TRBV9 and TRBJ2-5; 8 nucleotides match TRBD2. Trimming removed 0 bases from V and 5 bases from J; junction bases left unmatched: 6. The V gene's germline CDR1 is SGDLS and CDR2 YYNGEE. CDR3 length equals 15 residues. The CDR3 DNA reads as TGTGCCAGCAGCGTAGACGGCGGGGGGAGGGAGACCCAGTACTTC. Translating it yields CASSVDGGGRETQYF.

Ten or more counts support this clonotype. The chain carries TRBV9 and TRBJ2-7, with 7 bases that match TRBD2. This CDR3 is built from 15 residues. The germline V gene has CDR1 SGDLS and CDR2 YYNGEE. V was clipped by 4 bases and J by 0 bases; unmatched bases: 7. CDR3 coding DNA: TGTGCCAGCAGCCCTGGCGGACTAGACTCCTACGAGCAGTACTTC. The encoded protein is CASSPGGLDSYEQYF.

This clonotype occurred many times. The chain is built from TRBV9 and TRBJ2-1; 8 bases agree with TRBD2. Trimming cost V 1 base and J 3 bases; bases outside gene matches: 3. Per the germline V gene, CDR1 is SGDLS and CDR2 is YYNGEE. The CDR3 contains 15 residues. CDR3 nucleotide sequence: TGTGCCAGCAGCGTATTCACTAGCGGCTACAATGAGCAGTTCTTC. Protein: CASSVFTSGYNEQFF.

In its sample, this clonotype was seen many times. This rearrangement joins TRBV9 to TRBJ2-2; the D gene is possibly TRBD2 (5 bases). This CDR3 region has 16 residues. The V end was cut by 4 bases, the J end by 5 bases, with 18 bases between. CDR1 and CDR2 (germline): SGDLS, YYNGEE. CDR3 bases: TGTGCCAGCAGCCCCAAGAGCTACTCGGGGACCGGGGAGCTGTTTTTT. It translates to CASSPKSYSGTGELFF.

This clonotype was found many times. The chain carries TRBV9 and TRBJ2-2; no firm D call. The CDR3 consists of 15 residues. CDR1 SGDLS and CDR2 YYNGEE come from the germline V gene. The V end was cut by 0 bases, the J end by 2 bases, with 8 bases between. CDR3 sequence: CASSVGSVNTGELFF. CDR3 nucleotide sequence: TGTGCCAGCAGCGTAGGCAGCGTTAACACCGGGGAGCTGTTTTTT.

The table lists this clonotype with many counts. The chain links TRBV9 to TRBJ2-3, with 9 nucleotides matching TRBD2. V gave up 3 bases and J gave up 11 bases; unmatched junction bases: 16. The CDR3 is 16 amino acids. The germline V gene has CDR1 SGDLS and CDR2 YYNGEE. CDR3 in DNA: TGTGCCAGCAGCGGGGCGGGGCGGGGGGGCCAGGAGGTGCAGTATTTT. It translates to CASSGAGRGGQEVQYF.

This clonotype has at least ten counts. The chain recombines TRBV9 with TRBJ2-1; TRBD2 might be the D (5 bases). With 4 bases removed from V and 5 bases from J, the gap between germline ends came to 16 bases. CDR1 SGDLS and CDR2 YYNGEE come from the germline V gene. The CDR3 spans 15 residues. The CDR3 spells CASSPKNLANNEQFF. CDR3 nucleotides: TGTGCCAGCAGCCCCAAGAACCTAGCTAACAATGAGCAGTTCTTC.

This clonotype occurred many times. The gene calls are TRBV9 and TRBJ2-1; 12 nucleotides agree with TRBD2. Germline-derived CDR1 and CDR2 are SGDLS and YYNGEE. J was trimmed by 11 bases and V by 0 bases; bases with no gene match: 12. The CDR3 length is 17 residues. This chain's CDR3 is CASSVGFGLAGLGKQFF. Here the CDR3 DNA reads TGTGCCAGCAGCGTAGGCTTTGGACTAGCGGGATTGGGGAAGCAGTTCTTC.

This clonotype has at least ten counts. V is TRBV9 and J is TRBJ2-2; TRBD2 matches at 7 bases. CDR3 size: 14 residues. J gave up 1 base and V 3 bases, and 0 bases lay outside the gene matches. Germline loops: CDR1 SGDLS, CDR2 YYNGEE. The CDR3 here is CASSGGGNTGELFF. DNA for the CDR3: TGTGCCAGCAGCGGGGGGGGGAACACCGGGGAGCTGTTTTTT.

About this clonotype: This sequence may be a read error, since a much larger clone differs from it by one base. The chain combines TRBV9 with TRBJ2-5; the match to TRBD2 covers 7 bases. This CDR3 has 15 residues. Germline values: CDR1 SGDLS, CDR2 YYNGEE. The chain's CDR3 is CASSVAEGMRETKYF. For the CDR3, the DNA is TGTGCCAGCAGCGTAGCGGAGGGAATGCGGGAGACCAAGTACTTC.

This clonotype was recorded many times. This rearrangement joins TRBV9 to TRBJ2-1; 14 bases are shared with TRBD2. CDR1 is SGDLS, CDR2 YYNGEE, per germline. The CDR3 loop spans 15 amino acids. V dropped 3 bases and J dropped 10; count of bases not matched to a gene: 6. The CDR3 spells CASSAGLAGGTEQFF. The CDR3 nucleotides are TGTGCCAGCAGCGCCGGACTAGCGGGAGGAACCGAGCAGTTCTTC.

The sample holds many counts of this clonotype. The rearrangement links TRBV9 to TRBJ1-6; TRBD1 aligns across 7 bases. V shed 3 bases, J shed 7 bases, and the junction held 7 bases outside the gene matches. CDR1 and CDR2 (germline): SGDLS, YYNGEE. The CDR3 spans 15 residues. The CDR3 protein is CASSGSTGRNSPLHF. The CDR3 nucleotides are TGTGCCAGCAGCGGATCGACAGGGAGAAATTCACCCCTCCACTTT.

Ten or more counts support this clonotype. CDR3 residues: CASSVAASSGGSYNEQFF. DNA of the CDR3: TGTGCCAGCAGCGTAGCAGCCTCGAGCGGGGGTTCTTACAATGAGCAGTTCTTC. This sequence joins TRBV9 and TRBJ2-1; 8 bases line up with TRBD2. This CDR3 contains 18 residues. Germline CDR1 SGDLS, CDR2 YYNGEE. The junction had 12 bases not matched to a gene; V was cut back by 0 bases and J by 4 bases.

There are many counts of this clonotype. This chain uses TRBV9 with TRBJ2-2, with D hard to call. Trimming pared 0 bases from V and 1 base from J, leaving 7 bases between. The CDR3 totals 15 residues. From germline, CDR1 is SGDLS and CDR2 YYNGEE. In nucleotides, the CDR3 is TGTGCCAGCAGCGTAGACCCCCTGAACACCGGGGAGCTGTTTTTT. Translation gives CASSVDPLNTGELFF.

This clonotype has at least ten counts. The rearrangement uses TRBV9 and TRBJ2-7, with TRBD1 identical over 12 bases. The ends lost 4 bases at V and 1 base at J; junction bases unmatched: 6. CDR1 is SGDLS, CDR2 YYNGEE, per germline. This CDR3 comprises 16 residues. CDR3 region: CASSPRGQGASYEQYF. The CDR3 DNA reads as TGTGCCAGCAGCCCCCGGGGACAGGGGGCTTCCTACGAGCAGTACTTC.

This clonotype was detected ten times or more. The chain has TRBV9 and TRBJ2-1; maybe TRBD1 (6 bases). The ends were cut back, 0 bases at V and 2 bases at J, with 9 bases in the middle. CDR3 length equals 15 residues. The germline CDR1 and CDR2 sequences are SGDLS and YYNGEE. The CDR3, as DNA: TGTGCCAGCAGCGTAGCAGGGGCTACCTACAATGAGCAGTTCTTC. Translation gives CASSVAGATYNEQFF. The complete variable domain, with remaining parts taken from reference TRBV9 and TRBJ2-1, reads DSGVTQTPKHLITATGQRVTLRCSPRSGDLSVYWYQQSLDQGLQFLIQYYNGEERAKGNILERFSAQQFPDLHSELNLSSLELGDSALYFCASSVAGATYNEQFFGPGTRLTVL.

This clonotype was observed many times. This rearrangement joins TRBV9 to TRBJ2-2, with D possibly matching TRBD1 (5 bases). V was pared by 3 bases and J by 5 bases, with 14 bases between. Germline V gene data show CDR1 as SGDLS and CDR2 as YYNGEE. CDR3 length equals 15 residues. This CDR3 reads CASSAGASQTGELFF. The DNA of the CDR3 is TGTGCCAGCAGCGCTGGGGCGTCGCAGACCGGGGAGCTGTTTTTT.

This clonotype was counted at least ten times. This chain joins TRBV9 and TRBJ2-2; D unresolved. CDR1 and CDR2 (germline): SGDLS, YYNGEE. Trimming shortened V by 0 bases and J by 3 bases, and 3 bases separated the two germline ends. This CDR3 is 13 amino acids long. The CDR3 nucleotides are TGTGCCAGCAGCGTAGACTACACCGGGGAGCTGTTTTTT. This encodes CASSVDYTGELFF. Filled out from reference TRBV9 and TRBJ2-2, the complete variable domain reads DSGVTQTPKHLITATGQRVTLRCSPRSGDLSVYWYQQSLDQGLQFLIQYYNGEERAKGNILERFSAQQFPDLHSELNLSSLELGDSALYFCASSVDYTGELFFGEGSRLTVL.

This clonotype was picked up many times. CDR3 in amino acids: CASSVDIGGGYNEQFF. CDR3 sequence (DNA): TGTGCCAGCAGCGTAGATATCGGGGGGGGATACAATGAGCAGTTCTTC. V and J are TRBV9 and TRBJ2-1; TRBD2 matches 8 bases. This CDR3 has 16 residues. Germline CDR1 SGDLS, CDR2 YYNGEE. V dropped 0 bases and J dropped 4; count of bases not matched to a gene: 6.

This clonotype was recorded at least ten times. The chain employs TRBV9 and TRBJ2-7, with D possibly being TRBD1 or TRBD2 (5 bases each). With 4 bases removed from V and 0 bases from J, the gap between germline ends came to 14 bases. Germline V gene lookup returns CDR1 SGDLS and CDR2 YYNGEE. This CDR3 is 15 amino acids long. The CDR3 bases are TGTGCCAGCAGCACCGACGGGGCCCTCTCCTACGAGCAGTACTTC. Its translation is CASSTDGALSYEQYF.

At least ten counts were recorded for this clonotype. CDR3 coding DNA: TGTGCCAGCAGCATCACAGACAGTCACAATGAGCAGTTCTTC. Translated: CASSITDSHNEQFF. The V gene is TRBV9, the J gene TRBJ2-1; D might be TRBD1 (5 bases). The CDR3 loop spans 14 amino acids. Trimming pared 4 bases from V and 5 bases from J, leaving 13 bases between. Germline V lookup: CDR1 SGDLS, CDR2 YYNGEE.

This clonotype was observed at least ten times. This chain links TRBV9 with TRBJ1-3; unclear D gene. Germline CDR1 and CDR2: SGDLS and YYNGEE. The CDR3 sequence is 14 residues long. V gave up 4 bases and J gave up 2 bases, with 10 bases separating them. The CDR3 DNA sequence: TGTGCCAGCAGCAAGGGCTCTGCTGGAAACACCATATATTTT. Translating gives CASSKGSAGNTIYF.

This clonotype showed up many times. J is TRBJ2-2 and V is TRBV9, with 8 bases matching TRBD2. The V segment lost 5 bases and the J segment 3 bases; nucleotides outside the gene matches: 6. CDR3 length: 15 amino acids. Per germline, CDR1 SGDLS and CDR2 YYNGEE. CDR3 nucleotide sequence: TGTGCCAGCAGTAAACGGGGGGGCGACACCGGGGAGCTGTTTTTT. Its translation: CASSKRGGDTGELFF. Filled out from reference TRBV9 and TRBJ2-2, the complete variable domain reads DSGVTQTPKHLITATGQRVTLRCSPRSGDLSVYWYQQSLDQGLQFLIQYYNGEERAKGNILERFSAQQFPDLHSELNLSSLELGDSALYFCASSKRGGDTGELFFGEGSRLTVL.

This clonotype was recorded at least ten times. V is TRBV9 and J is TRBJ2-7, with TRBD2 identical over 11 bases. Unmatched junction bases numbered 3, after V lost 0 bases and J lost 7 bases. In germline, CDR1 is SGDLS, CDR2 YYNGEE. This CDR3 spans 14 amino acids. The CDR3 DNA reads TGTGCCAGCAGCGTAGCAGGACTAGCGGGTGAGCAGTACTTC. Residues: CASSVAGLAGEQYF.

This clonotype was seen repeatedly, ten times or more. The rearrangement uses TRBV9 and TRBJ1-1; D is uncertain. CDR3 size: 14 residues. V lost 3 bases to trimming and J lost 3 bases, with 12 bases between them. Germline CDR1 reads SGDLS; CDR2 reads YYNGEE. The CDR3 DNA follows: TGTGCCAGCAGCGCCGTTTCCGGGCACACTGAAGCTTTCTTT. This gives the protein CASSAVSGHTEAFF.

Many counts were recorded for this clonotype. The rearrangement joins TRBV9 to TRBJ1-1; 7 positions agree with TRBD1. Germline V gene data show CDR1 as SGDLS and CDR2 as YYNGEE. The CDR3 has 13 amino acids. Trimming removed 7 bases from V and 2 bases from J; junction bases left unmatched: 5. CDR3 nucleotides: TGTGCCAGCCGACAGGGACTCAACACTGAAGCTTTCTTT. It translates to CASRQGLNTEAFF. Looking up the rest from reference TRBV9 and TRBJ1-1 gives the full variable domain: DSGVTQTPKHLITATGQRVTLRCSPRSGDLSVYWYQQSLDQGLQFLIQYYNGEERAKGNILERFSAQQFPDLHSELNLSSLELGDSALYFCASRQGLNTEAFFGQGTRLTVV.

This clonotype came up many times. The chain links TRBV9 to TRBJ2-5, with a possible D match to TRBD2 (5 bases). The CDR3 runs 15 residues. V was trimmed by 0 bases and J by 3 bases, leaving 12 bases between them. Per germline, CDR1 SGDLS and CDR2 YYNGEE. The CDR3 DNA reads TGTGCCAGCAGCGTAGACCCGGGGTCCGAAGAGACCCAGTACTTC. Its protein is CASSVDPGSEETQYF.

This rearrangement joins TRBV9 to TRBJ1-1; D uncertain. Germline-derived CDR1 and CDR2 are SGDLS and YYNGEE. Trimming shortened V by 2 bases and J by 1 base, and 6 bases separated the two germline ends. CDR3 size: 13 residues. Here the CDR3 reads CASSVFQNTEAFF. The CDR3 DNA sequence: TGTGCCAGCAGCGTCTTTCAGAACACTGAAGCTTTCTTT.

This clonotype was recorded many times. The CDR3 region has the DNA TGTGCCAGCAGCGTAGTAGGTGGGAGCAATGAGCAGTTCTTC. Its protein is CASSVVGGSNEQFF. V usage is TRBV9 and J usage is TRBJ2-1; tentatively, D is TRBD2 (5 bases). Germline V gene lookup returns CDR1 SGDLS and CDR2 YYNGEE. This CDR3 has 14 residues. V lost 0 bases and J 6 bases, leaving 10 bases between the germline ends. The full variable domain, rest sourced from reference TRBV9 and TRBJ2-1, is DSGVTQTPKHLITATGQRVTLRCSPRSGDLSVYWYQQSLDQGLQFLIQYYNGEERAKGNILERFSAQQFPDLHSELNLSSLELGDSALYFCASSVVGGSNEQFFGPGTRLTVL.